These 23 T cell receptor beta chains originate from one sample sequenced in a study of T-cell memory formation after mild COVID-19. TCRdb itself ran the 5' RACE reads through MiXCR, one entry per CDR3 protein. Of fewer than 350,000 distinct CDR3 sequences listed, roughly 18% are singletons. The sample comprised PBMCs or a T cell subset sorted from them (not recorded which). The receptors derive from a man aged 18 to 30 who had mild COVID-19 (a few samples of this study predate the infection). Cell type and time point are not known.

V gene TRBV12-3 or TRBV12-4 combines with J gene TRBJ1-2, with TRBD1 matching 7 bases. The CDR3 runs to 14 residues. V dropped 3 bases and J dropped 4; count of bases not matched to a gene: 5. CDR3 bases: TGTGCCAGCAGTTTCCAGGACAGGCTCTATGGCTACACCTTC. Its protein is CASSFQDRLYGYTF.

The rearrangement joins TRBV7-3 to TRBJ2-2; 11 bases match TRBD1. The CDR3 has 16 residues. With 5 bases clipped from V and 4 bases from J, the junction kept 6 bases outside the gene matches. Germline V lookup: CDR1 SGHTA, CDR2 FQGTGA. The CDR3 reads CASSPADRGRTGELFF. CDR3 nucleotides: TGTGCCAGCAGCCCCGCGGACAGGGGGCGCACCGGGGAGCTGTTTTTT.

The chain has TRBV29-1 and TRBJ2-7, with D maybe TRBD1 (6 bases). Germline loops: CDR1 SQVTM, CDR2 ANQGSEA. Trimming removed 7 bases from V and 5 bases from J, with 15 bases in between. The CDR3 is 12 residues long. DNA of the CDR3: TGCAGCGGGAGGACCCCAGGGGACGAGCAGTACTTC. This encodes CSGRTPGDEQYF.

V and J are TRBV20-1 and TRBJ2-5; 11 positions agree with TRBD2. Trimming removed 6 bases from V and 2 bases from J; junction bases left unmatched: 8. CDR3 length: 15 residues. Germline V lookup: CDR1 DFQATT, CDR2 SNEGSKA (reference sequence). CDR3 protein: CSAATSGAFQETQYF. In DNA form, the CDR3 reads TGCAGTGCCGCGACTAGCGGGGCATTTCAAGAGACCCAGTACTTC.

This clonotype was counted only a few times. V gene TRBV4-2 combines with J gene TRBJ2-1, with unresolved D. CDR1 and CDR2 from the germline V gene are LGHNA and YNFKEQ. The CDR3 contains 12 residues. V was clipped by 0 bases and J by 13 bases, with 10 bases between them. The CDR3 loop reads CASSQERATQFF. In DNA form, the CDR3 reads TGTGCCAGCAGCCAAGAAAGGGCCACACAGTTCTTC.

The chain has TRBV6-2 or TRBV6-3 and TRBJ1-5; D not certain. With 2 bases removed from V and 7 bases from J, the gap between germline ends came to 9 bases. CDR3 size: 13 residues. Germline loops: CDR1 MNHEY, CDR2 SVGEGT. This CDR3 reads CASSYGFGQPQHF. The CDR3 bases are TGTGCCAGCAGTTACGGGTTTGGGCAGCCCCAGCATTTT.

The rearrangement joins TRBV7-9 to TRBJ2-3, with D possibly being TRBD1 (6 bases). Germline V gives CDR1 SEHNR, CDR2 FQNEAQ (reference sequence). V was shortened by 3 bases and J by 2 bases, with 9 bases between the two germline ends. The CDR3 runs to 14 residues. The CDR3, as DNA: TGTGCCAGCAGCTTCGCAGGGGACACAGATACGCAGTATTTT. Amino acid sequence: CASSFAGDTDTQYF.

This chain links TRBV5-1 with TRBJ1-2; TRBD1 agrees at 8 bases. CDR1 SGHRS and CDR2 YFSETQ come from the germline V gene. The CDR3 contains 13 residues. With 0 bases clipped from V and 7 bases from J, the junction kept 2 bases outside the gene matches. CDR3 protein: CASSLVGQGGYTF. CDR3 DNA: TGCGCCAGCAGCTTGGTAGGACAGGGTGGCTACACCTTC.

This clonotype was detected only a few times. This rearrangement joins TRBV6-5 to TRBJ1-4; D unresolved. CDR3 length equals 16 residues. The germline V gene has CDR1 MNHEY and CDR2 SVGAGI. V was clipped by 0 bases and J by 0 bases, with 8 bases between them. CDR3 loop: CASSYSRLATNEKLFF. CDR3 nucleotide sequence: TGTGCCAGCAGTTACTCCAGACTAGCAACTAATGAAAAACTGTTTTTT.

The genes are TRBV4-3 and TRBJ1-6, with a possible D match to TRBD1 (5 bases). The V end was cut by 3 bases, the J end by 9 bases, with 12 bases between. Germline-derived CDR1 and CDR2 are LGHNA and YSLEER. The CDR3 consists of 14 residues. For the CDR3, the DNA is TGCGCCAGCAGCCAGTTTCAGGGTGGTTCACCCCTCCACTTT. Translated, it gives CASSQFQGGSPLHF.

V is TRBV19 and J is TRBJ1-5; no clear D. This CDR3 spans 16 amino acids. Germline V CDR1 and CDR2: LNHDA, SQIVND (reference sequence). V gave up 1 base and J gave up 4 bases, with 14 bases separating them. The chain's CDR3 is CASSIAGRATNQPQHF. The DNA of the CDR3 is TGTGCCAGTAGTATAGCCGGGCGGGCCACAAATCAGCCCCAGCATTTT. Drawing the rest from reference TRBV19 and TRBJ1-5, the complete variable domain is DGGITQSPKYLFRKEGQNVTLSCEQNLNHDAMYWYRQDPGQGLRLIYYSQIVNDFQKGDIAEGYSVSREKKESFPLTVTSAQKNPTAFYLCASSIAGRATNQPQHFGDGTRLSIL.

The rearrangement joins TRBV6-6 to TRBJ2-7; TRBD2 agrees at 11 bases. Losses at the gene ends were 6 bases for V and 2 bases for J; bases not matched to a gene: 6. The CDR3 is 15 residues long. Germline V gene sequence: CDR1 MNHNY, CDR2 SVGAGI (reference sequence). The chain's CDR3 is CASSTTSGGAYEQYF. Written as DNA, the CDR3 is TGTGCCAGCAGCACCACTAGCGGGGGTGCCTACGAGCAGTACTTC.

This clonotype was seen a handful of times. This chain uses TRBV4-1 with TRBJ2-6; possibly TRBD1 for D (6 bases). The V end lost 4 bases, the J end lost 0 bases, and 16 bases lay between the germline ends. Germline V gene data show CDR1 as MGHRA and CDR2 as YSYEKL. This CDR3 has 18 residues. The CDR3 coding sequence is TGCGCCAGCAGCCTTACGACAGGTCTTATCTCTGGGGCCAACGTCCTGACTTTC. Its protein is CASSLTTGLISGANVLTF.

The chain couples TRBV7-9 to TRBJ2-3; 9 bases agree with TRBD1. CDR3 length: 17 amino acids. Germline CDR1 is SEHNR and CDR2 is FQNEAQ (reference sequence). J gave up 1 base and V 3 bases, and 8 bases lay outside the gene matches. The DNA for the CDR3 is TGTGCCAGCAGCTTTGGCGCGTGGGACAGGGGCACAGATACGCAGTATTTT. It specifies CASSFGAWDRGTDTQYF.

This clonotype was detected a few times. The CDR3 sequence is CASSQDIGLQDEQYF. The CDR3 DNA reads TGCGCCAGCAGCCAAGATATAGGGCTACAGGACGAGCAGTACTTC. The V call is TRBV4-1, the J call TRBJ2-7, with a weak D call TRBD1 (5 bases). This CDR3 comprises 15 residues. V dropped 0 bases and J dropped 5 bases, with 14 bases sitting between them. Germline V gene lookup returns CDR1 MGHRA and CDR2 YSYEKL.

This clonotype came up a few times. The CDR3 protein is CASSFRDSYGYTF. CDR3 DNA sequence: TGTGCCAGCAGTTTTAGGGACAGCTATGGCTACACCTTC. The rearrangement links TRBV12-3 or TRBV12-4 to TRBJ1-2; 7 positions agree with TRBD1. The length of the CDR3 is 13 residues. Germline trimming cut 3 bases from V and 4 bases from J; bases unmatched to any gene: 2.

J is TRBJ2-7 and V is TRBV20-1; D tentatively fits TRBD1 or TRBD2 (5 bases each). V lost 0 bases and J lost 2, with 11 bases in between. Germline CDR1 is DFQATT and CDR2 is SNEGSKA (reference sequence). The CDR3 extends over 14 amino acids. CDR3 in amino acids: CSARELGATYEQYF. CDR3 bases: TGCAGTGCTAGAGAGCTCGGGGCCACCTACGAGCAGTACTTC.

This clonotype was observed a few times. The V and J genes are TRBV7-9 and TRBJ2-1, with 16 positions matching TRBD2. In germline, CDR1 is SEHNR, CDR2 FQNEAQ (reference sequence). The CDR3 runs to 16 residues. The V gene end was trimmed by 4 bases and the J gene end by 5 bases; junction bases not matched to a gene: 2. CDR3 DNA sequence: TGTGCCAGCAGCTCGGGACTAGCGGGGGGGGACAATGAGCAGTTCTTC. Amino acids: CASSSGLAGGDNEQFF.

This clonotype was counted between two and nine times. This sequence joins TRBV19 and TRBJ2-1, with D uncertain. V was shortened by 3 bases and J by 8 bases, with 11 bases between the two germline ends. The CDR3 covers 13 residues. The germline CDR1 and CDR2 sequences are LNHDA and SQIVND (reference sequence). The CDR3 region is CASSIFHGDEQFF. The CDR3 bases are TGTGCCAGTAGTATCTTTCACGGCGATGAGCAGTTCTTC. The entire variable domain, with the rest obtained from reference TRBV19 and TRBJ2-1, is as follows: DGGITQSPKYLFRKEGQNVTLSCEQNLNHDAMYWYRQDPGQGLRLIYYSQIVNDFQKGDIAEGYSVSREKKESFPLTVTSAQKNPTAFYLCASSIFHGDEQFFGPGTRLTVL.

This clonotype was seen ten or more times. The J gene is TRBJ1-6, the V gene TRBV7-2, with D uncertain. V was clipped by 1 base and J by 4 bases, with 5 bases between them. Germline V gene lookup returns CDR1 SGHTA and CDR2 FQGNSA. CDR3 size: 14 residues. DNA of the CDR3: TGTGCCAGCAGCTTAGAAGGGTATAATTCACCCCTCCACTTT. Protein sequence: CASSLEGYNSPLHF. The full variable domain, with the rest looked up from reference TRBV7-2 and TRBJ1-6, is GAGVSQSPSNKVTEKGKDVELRCDPISGHTALYWYRQSLGQGLEFLIYFQGNSAPDKSGLPSDRFSAERTGGSVSTLTIQRTQQEDSAVYLCASSLEGYNSPLHFGNGTRLTVT.

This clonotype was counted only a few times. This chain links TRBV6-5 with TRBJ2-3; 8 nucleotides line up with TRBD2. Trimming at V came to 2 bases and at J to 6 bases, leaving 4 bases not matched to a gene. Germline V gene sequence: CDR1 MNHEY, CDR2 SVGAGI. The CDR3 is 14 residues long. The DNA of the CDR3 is TGTGCCAGCAGTTACGTGGGACTAGAGGATACGCAGTATTTT. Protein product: CASSYVGLEDTQYF.

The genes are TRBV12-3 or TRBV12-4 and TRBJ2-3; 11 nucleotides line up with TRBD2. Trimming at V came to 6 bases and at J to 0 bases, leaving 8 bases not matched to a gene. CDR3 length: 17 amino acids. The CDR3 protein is CASRSTGTSGSTDTQYF. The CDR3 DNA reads TGTGCCAGCAGGTCCACCGGGACTAGCGGTAGCACAGATACGCAGTATTTT.

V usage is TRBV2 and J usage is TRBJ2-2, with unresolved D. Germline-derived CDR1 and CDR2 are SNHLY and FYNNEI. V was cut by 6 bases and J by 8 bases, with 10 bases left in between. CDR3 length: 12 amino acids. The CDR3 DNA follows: TGTGCCAGCAGCCCCCGGCGGGGGGAGCTGTTTTTT. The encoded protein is CASSPRRGELFF.